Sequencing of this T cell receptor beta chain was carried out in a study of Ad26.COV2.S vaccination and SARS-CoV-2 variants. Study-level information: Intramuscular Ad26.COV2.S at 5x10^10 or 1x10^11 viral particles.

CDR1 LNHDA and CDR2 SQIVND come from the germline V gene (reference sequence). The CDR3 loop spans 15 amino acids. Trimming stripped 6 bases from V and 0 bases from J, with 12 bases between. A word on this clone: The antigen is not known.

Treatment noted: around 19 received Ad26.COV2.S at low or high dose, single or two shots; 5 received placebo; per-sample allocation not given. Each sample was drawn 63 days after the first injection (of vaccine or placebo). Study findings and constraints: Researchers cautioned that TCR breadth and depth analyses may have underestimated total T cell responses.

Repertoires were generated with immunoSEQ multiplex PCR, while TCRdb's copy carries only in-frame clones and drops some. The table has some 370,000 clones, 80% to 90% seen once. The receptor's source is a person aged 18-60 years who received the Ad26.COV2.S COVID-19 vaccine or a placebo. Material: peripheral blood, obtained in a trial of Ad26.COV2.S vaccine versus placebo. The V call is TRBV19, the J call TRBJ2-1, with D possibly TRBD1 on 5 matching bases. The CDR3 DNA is TGTGCCAGTAGATCCCTAGGGGCCTCCTACAATGAGCAGTTCTTC. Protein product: CASRSLGASYNEQFF. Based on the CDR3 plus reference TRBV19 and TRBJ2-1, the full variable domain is DGGITQSPKYLFRKEGQNVTLSCEQNLNHDAMYWYRQDPGQGLRLIYYSQIVNDFQKGDIAEGYSVSREKKESFPLTVTSAQKNPTAFYLCASRSLGASYNEQFFGPGTRLTVL.